These 20 T cell receptor beta chains came from one sample sequenced in a study of Graves' ophthalmopathy and Graves' hyperthyroidism. Amplified material comprised TCR beta CDR3 regions derived from RNA transcripts. First-round RT-PCR relied on HTBI primers, and a second-round multiplex PCR came next. TCRdb re-called the multiplex PCR reads through MiXCR, storing one row per CDR3 protein. This sample has 240,000 or so distinct CDR3 sequences, with less than 55% found just once. The sample comprised peripheral blood. These receptors all come from an adult man with Graves' ophthalmopathy.

The chain employs TRBV7-6 and TRBJ2-7, with D maybe TRBD2 (6 bases). Germline V gene sequence: CDR1 SGHVS, CDR2 FNYEAQ. Between the trimmed V and J ends, which lost 1 base and 7 bases, there was a span of 14 bases. The CDR3 spans 14 residues. CDR3 DNA: TGTGCCAGCAGCTTAGAGCAGGCGGCGGGGGAGCAGTACTTC. Translation: CASSLEQAAGEQYF.

In this sample, this clonotype turned up many times. The chain has TRBV7-9 and TRBJ2-7; D unresolved. Germline V lookup: CDR1 SEHNR, CDR2 FQNEAQ (reference sequence). This CDR3 comprises 11 residues. The V and J ends lost 4 bases and 3 bases respectively, with 4 bases between them. The CDR3 nucleotides read TGTGCCAGCAGCTCGGACTACGAGCAGTACTTC. Protein sequence: CASSSDYEQYF. The variable domain in full, with the rest retrieved from reference TRBV7-9 and TRBJ2-7, is DTGVSQNPRHKITKRGQNVTFRCDPISEHNRLYWYRQTLGQGPEFLTYFQNEAQLEKSRLLSDRFSAERPKGSFSTLEIQRTEQGDSAMYLCASSSDYEQYFGPGTRLTVT.

CDR3 protein: CASSLVGTGNQPQHF. CDR3 bases: TGTGCCAGCAGCTTAGTAGGGACTGGCAATCAGCCCCAGCATTTT. This rearrangement joins TRBV7-2 to TRBJ1-5; maybe TRBD1 (5 bases). Deletions cut 1 base from V and 2 bases from J, with 9 bases between. CDR3 length: 15 amino acids. Germline V CDR1 and CDR2: SGHTA, FQGNSA.

J is TRBJ1-2 and V is TRBV6-6, with a possible D match to TRBD1 (6 bases). The CDR3 totals 16 residues. The V gene's germline CDR1 is MNHNY and CDR2 SVGAGI (reference sequence). Trimming removed 5 bases at V and 4 bases at J, with 20 bases between. The CDR3, as DNA: TGTGCCAGCAGTCAAGGGGGGGGCTGGGGGACCTATGGCTACACCTTC. This encodes CASSQGGGWGTYGYTF.

The table lists this clonotype with a few counts. The chain employs TRBV29-1 and TRBJ2-6; D is uncertain. This CDR3 is 14 amino acids long. V shed 7 bases and J shed 0 bases, with 10 bases lying between them. Germline values: CDR1 SQVTM, CDR2 ANQGSEA. The CDR3 loop reads CSAIGNSGANVLTF. The CDR3 DNA reads TGCAGCGCTATAGGGAACTCTGGGGCCAACGTCCTGACTTTC.

J is TRBJ2-2 and V is TRBV7-2, with 10 bases identical to TRBD1. This CDR3 region has 17 residues. Germline V lookup: CDR1 SGHTA, CDR2 FQGNSA. V was pared by 3 bases and J by 2 bases, with 6 bases of the junction left unmatched. CDR3 sequence reads: CASSLDRGTINTGELFF. The CDR3 DNA follows: TGTGCCAGCAGCTTGGACAGGGGGACAATTAACACCGGGGAGCTGTTTTTT.

The V gene is TRBV19, the J gene TRBJ1-2; no firm D call. V was shortened by 6 bases and J by 1 base, with 9 bases between the two germline ends. The germline V gene has CDR1 LNHDA and CDR2 SQIVND (reference sequence). The CDR3 runs to 13 residues. CDR3 sequence: CASSPPVNYGYTF. CDR3 nucleotide sequence: TGTGCCAGTAGCCCACCGGTTAACTATGGCTACACCTTC.

This chain uses TRBV24-1 with TRBJ2-7; 10 bases are a match to TRBD1. The germline V gene encodes CDR1 KGHDR and CDR2 SFDVKD. The CDR3 runs 16 residues. The V segment lost 4 bases and the J segment 3 bases; nucleotides outside the gene matches: 8. CDR3 in amino acids: CATSDPGTGAHYEQYF. CDR3 coding DNA: TGTGCCACCAGTGACCCCGGGACAGGGGCCCACTACGAGCAGTACTTC.

This rearrangement joins TRBV20-1 to TRBJ1-2; a possible D gene is TRBD1 (5 bases). CDR1 and CDR2 (germline): DFQATT, SNEGSKA (reference sequence). Trimming took 0 bases from V and 1 from J, leaving 15 bases between them. The CDR3 runs 16 residues. CDR3 protein: CSARETGTDVNYGYTF. The DNA for the CDR3 is TGCAGTGCTAGAGAGACCGGGACCGATGTTAACTATGGCTACACCTTC.

This clonotype appeared many times. The genes are TRBV24-1 and TRBJ2-6, with 7 nucleotides matching TRBD1. The CDR3 spans 18 residues. With 2 bases clipped from V and 0 bases from J, the junction kept 6 bases outside the gene matches. The germline V gene encodes CDR1 KGHDR and CDR2 SFDVKD. The CDR3 nucleotides are TGTGCCACCAGTGATTGGAAGGGGGCAACCTCTGGGGCCAACGTCCTGACTTTC. Translation gives CATSDWKGATSGANVLTF.

The chain links TRBV19 to TRBJ1-4, with 11 bases identical to TRBD1. V was pared by 0 bases and J by 4 bases, with 7 bases of the junction left unmatched. Germline CDR1 LNHDA, CDR2 SQIVND (reference sequence). The CDR3 runs to 18 residues. The CDR3 region has the DNA TGTGCCAGTAGTATAGAGAGGACAGGGGGCGAAGATAATGAAAAACTGTTTTTT. Encoded protein: CASSIERTGGEDNEKLFF. Full variable domain (rest looked up from reference TRBV19 and TRBJ1-4): DGGITQSPKYLFRKEGQNVTLSCEQNLNHDAMYWYRQDPGQGLRLIYYSQIVNDFQKGDIAEGYSVSREKKESFPLTVTSAQKNPTAFYLCASSIERTGGEDNEKLFFGSGTQLSVL.

This clonotype has only a few counts. V usage is TRBV7-6 and J usage is TRBJ2-7; maybe TRBD2 (6 bases). The CDR3 runs to 15 residues. Germline V gene sequence: CDR1 SGHVS, CDR2 FNYEAQ. Trimming left V 6 bases short and J 6 bases short, with 21 bases between. The CDR3 sequence is CASSFGGPVQGEQYF. In nucleotides, the CDR3 is TGTGCCAGCAGTTTCGGGGGACCCGTCCAGGGCGAGCAGTACTTC.

This sequence joins TRBV19 and TRBJ2-5; 8 bases are a match to TRBD2. V lost 7 bases and J lost 2; bases outside the gene matches: 9. The germline V gene encodes CDR1 LNHDA and CDR2 SQIVND (reference sequence). The CDR3 spans 15 residues. CDR3 in amino acids: CASNGGGGRQETQYF. CDR3 DNA: TGTGCCAGTAACGGGGGGGGGGGTCGGCAAGAGACCCAGTACTTC.

The CDR3 nucleotides are TGCAGCGTTGGGGGCCAGGCCGAGGGCTACACCTTC. This gives the protein CSVGGQAEGYTF. The chain recombines TRBV29-1 with TRBJ1-2; possibly TRBD1 for D (5 bases). Germline V lookup: CDR1 SQVTM, CDR2 ANQGSEA. CDR3 length: 12 residues. Trimming pared 4 bases from V and 8 bases from J, leaving 14 bases between.

This clonotype came up once. This may be a read error, as it is one base from a much larger clone. The V gene is TRBV10-2, the J gene TRBJ1-2; 8 bases match TRBD1. CDR1 WSHSY and CDR2 SAAADI come from the germline V gene. CDR3 length: 14 residues. In DNA, the CDR3 is TGCGACAGCATGGACAGGGCCGATGACTATGGCTACACCTTC. As protein: CDSMDRADDYGYTF.

This chain uses TRBV5-1 with TRBJ2-5; 11 nucleotides match TRBD2. V gave up 3 bases and J gave up 2 bases; unmatched junction bases: 3. The CDR3 has 15 residues. Germline V gene data show CDR1 as SGHRS and CDR2 as YFSETQ. CDR3 amino acids: CASSSTSGEQETQYF. Written as DNA, the CDR3 is TGCGCCAGCAGCTCGACTAGCGGGGAGCAAGAGACCCAGTACTTC. Full variable domain (missing parts from reference TRBV5-1 and TRBJ2-5): KAGVTQTPRYLIKTRGQQVTLSCSPISGHRSVSWYQQTPGQGLQFLFEYFSETQRNKGNFPGRFSGRQFSNSRSEMNVSTLELGDSALYLCASSSTSGEQETQYFGPGTRLLVL.

The chain combines TRBV6-5 with TRBJ2-7; 7 bases fit TRBD1. CDR3 length: 14 amino acids. The ends lost 6 bases at V and 3 bases at J; junction bases unmatched: 8. Germline CDR1 MNHEY, CDR2 SVGAGI. In DNA form, the CDR3 reads TGTGCCAGCAGCTACAGGGGTGGGGGCTACGAGCAGTACTTC. Amino acids: CASSYRGGGYEQYF.

In its sample, this clonotype was seen a few times. This chain uses TRBV9 with TRBJ2-7; TRBD2 might be the D (7 bases). The length of the CDR3 is 16 residues. Trimming shortened V by 0 bases and J by 0 bases, and 13 bases separated the two germline ends. Germline V CDR1 and CDR2: SGDLS, YYNGEE. In nucleotides, the CDR3 is TGTGCCAGCAGCGTAGGGGGGGGACAAAGCTCCTACGAGCAGTACTTC. This translates into CASSVGGGQSSYEQYF.

This clonotype was counted many times. This rearrangement joins TRBV25-1 to TRBJ1-2; no clear D gene. Germline V gene data show CDR1 as MGHDK and CDR2 as SYGVNS. CDR3 length: 15 residues. V was pared by 4 bases and J by 6 bases, with 18 bases between. The CDR3 bases are TGTGCCAGCAGTGCCTGGGAGGAGTCTTCCAATGGCTACACCTTC. This encodes CASSAWEESSNGYTF.

This clonotype was detected a few times. The J gene is TRBJ2-5, the V gene TRBV7-3, with TRBD2 identical over 10 bases. In germline, CDR1 is SGHTA, CDR2 FQGTGA. Unmatched junction bases numbered 7, after V lost 2 bases and J lost 4 bases. The CDR3 is made up of 16 amino acids. Here the CDR3 reads CASSLARLAGAETQYF. As DNA, the CDR3 is TGTGCCAGCAGCTTAGCACGGCTAGCGGGAGCAGAGACCCAGTACTTC. Full variable domain (rest looked up from reference TRBV7-3 and TRBJ2-5): GAGVSQTPSNKVTEKGKYVELRCDPISGHTALYWYRQSLGQGPEFLIYFQGTGAADDSGLPNDRFFAVRPEGSVSTLKIQRTERGDSAVYLCASSLARLAGAETQYFGPGTRLLVL.